The rows below give T cell receptor beta chains drawn from one sample of a study of T cells in narcolepsy. Using immunoSEQ multiplex PCR, the repertoire was profiled, and TCRdb retains in-frame clones only, with some absent. The sample has 25,000 or so clones, 65% to 90% seen once. The specimen was memory (CD45RA-) CD4+ T cells from blood. The receptor set was obtained from a human donor in good health. Each CDR3 is given without its conserved first and last residue. Fields, in order: D gene, V gene, CDR3 length, J gene, CDR3 protein. The D gene is left open where the match is weak.

D: NA
V: TRBV4-3
length: 10
J: TRBJ2-7
CDR3: ASSQGGFEQY

D: NA
V: TRBV4-2
length: 12
J: TRBJ2-3
CDR3: ASGTDRGTDTQY

D: TRBD2
V: TRBV19
length: 15
J: NA
CDR3: ASRGLAGDRGRYEQY

D: NA
V: TRBV28
length: 13
J: TRBJ2-4
CDR3: ASSPAGQSKNIQY

D: TRBD2
V: TRBV5-1
length: 15
J: TRBJ2-3
CDR3: ASSLAGTSGRGDTQY

D: TRBD1
V: TRBV7-2
length: 12
J: TRBJ1-2
CDR3: ASSTGTGHYGYT

D: NA
V: TRBV10-3
length: 12
J: TRBJ2-1
CDR3: AITRDSGYNEQF

D: NA
V: TRBV7-2
length: 11
J: TRBJ1-1
CDR3: ASSVNLNTEAF

D: TRBD2
V: TRBV5-1
length: 13
J: TRBJ2-2
CDR3: ASSGKRGNTGELF

D: TRBD1
V: TRBV6-5
length: 11
J: TRBJ1-1
CDR3: ASSESGGTEAF

D: NA
V: TRBV21-1
length: 14
J: TRBJ1-5
CDR3: ASSKTGPLVNQPQH

D: NA
V: TRBV6-6
length: 11
J: TRBJ2-7
CDR3: ASSYTRESEQY

D: TRBD1
V: TRBV5-6
length: 10
J: TRBJ1-3
CDR3: ASSSGQGREY

D: NA
V: TRBV6-1
length: 12
J: TRBJ1-5
CDR3: ASSERYSNQPQH

D: NA
V: TRBV27
length: 12
J: TRBJ1-2
CDR3: ASSWGGLGNGYT

D: NA
V: TRBV28
length: 16
J: TRBJ2-3
CDR3: ASHRGGPLSPKTDTQY

D: NA
V: TRBV21-1
length: 17
J: TRBJ2-4
CDR3: ASRRQFTGYQRAKNIQY

D: NA
V: TRBV10-3
length: 11
J: TRBJ1-2
CDR3: AISESKGYGYT

D: NA
V: TRBV5-6
length: 12
J: TRBJ2-2
CDR3: ASSLIANTGELF

D: NA
V: TRBV18
length: 12
J: TRBJ2-3
CDR3: ASSPTVSTDTQY